One TCR beta chain is described in this entry. The data were taken from a study of T cell repertoires in ileal Crohn's disease. Across the whole study: Postoperative therapy was given to about half: fewer than 14 thiopurines, 18 anti-TNF agents.

The V gene's germline CDR1 is SGHTA and CDR2 FQGNSA. Trimming pared 5 bases from V and 3 bases from J, leaving 13 bases between. The CDR3 length is 14 residues. Measured with immunoSEQ multiplex PCR; TCRdb has only the in-frame clones, and not every one. The sample has some 30,000 clones, about 81% seen once. The receptor comes from an adult with Crohn's disease. The rearrangement joins TRBV7-2 to TRBJ1-2; D ambiguous. The sequencing input was ileal tissue. In DNA form, the CDR3 reads TGTGCCAGCAGCCCAACAACGAGGGACTATGGCTACACCTTC. Translating gives CASSPTTRDYGYTF.